The 24 T cell receptor beta chains below come from one sample, sequenced in a study of T cells in localized non-small cell lung cancer. The assay was immunoSEQ multiplex PCR, and TCRdb's table has in-frame clones only and misses some. This sample carries about 1,300 clones, approximately 17% of them seen once, and the ten largest clones take 9.4%. The specimen comprised normal lung tissue next to the tumor, sampled before any cancer treatment. Every receptor here comes from a woman aged 40 to 75 with stage I lung adenocarcinoma.

The V gene is TRBV11-3, the J gene TRBJ2-1; D is possibly TRBD1 (6 bases). Germline CDR1 and CDR2: SGHNT and YENEEA. CDR3 length: 17 amino acids. The V and J ends lost 5 bases and 0 bases respectively, with 17 bases between them. CDR3 protein: CASSAGAGGSSYNEQFF. Here the CDR3 DNA reads TGTGCCAGCAGCGCAGGGGCGGGTGGGAGCTCCTACAATGAGCAGTTCTTC.

The table lists this clone with a few counts. V usage is TRBV7-2 and J usage is TRBJ1-3; D is undetermined. Trimming left V 9 bases short and J 0 bases short, with 9 bases between. The CDR3 runs to 13 residues. Per germline, CDR1 SGHTA and CDR2 FQGNSA. The CDR3 coding sequence is TGTGCCAGTGGACGGGACTCTGGAAACACCATATATTTT. It specifies CASGRDSGNTIYF.

In its sample, this clone ranks as medium-sized (0.01 to 0.1%). The rearrangement uses TRBV11-3 and TRBJ2-2; D possibly uses TRBD1 or TRBD2 (5 bases each). Trimming removed 5 bases at V and 2 bases at J, with 12 bases between. CDR3 length: 15 residues. CDR1 is SGHNT and CDR2 is YENEEA in the germline V gene. The CDR3 protein is CASSPGGGNTGELFF. In DNA, the CDR3 is TGTGCCAGCAGCCCCGGTGGGGGAAACACCGGGGAGCTGTTTTTT.

This clone was picked up a small number of times. V usage is TRBV11-3 and J usage is TRBJ2-3; D perhaps matches TRBD1 (5 bases). The CDR3 is made up of 15 amino acids. Trimming shortened V by 5 bases and J by 4 bases, and 16 bases separated the two germline ends. Looked up from germline, CDR1 is SGHNT and CDR2 is YENEEA. CDR3 coding DNA: TGTGCCAGCAGCCCAACGGGCCAGGGCCCAGATACGCAGTATTTT. Its translation: CASSPTGQGPDTQYF.

This clone was counted between two and nine times. The chain carries TRBV11-3 and TRBJ1-1; D is possibly TRBD1 (5 bases). Germline V lookup: CDR1 SGHNT, CDR2 YENEEA. The length of the CDR3 is 14 residues. Trimming took off 1 base at V and 10 bases at J, with 16 bases between the two ends. CDR3: CASSLGGQGLGAFF. The CDR3 region has the DNA TGTGCCAGCAGCTTAGGCGGTCAGGGTTTGGGAGCTTTCTTT.

This clone appeared a few times. This chain uses TRBV11-3 with TRBJ2-5; weak D call: TRBD2 (7 bases). Trimming cost V 3 bases and J 2 bases, with 16 bases left between them. Germline V gene data show CDR1 as SGHNT and CDR2 as YENEEA. This CDR3 has 16 residues. Here the CDR3 DNA reads TGTGCCAGCAGCTTGGGAGGGGGGGCCTTACAAGAGACCCAGTACTTC. The encoded protein is CASSLGGGALQETQYF.

The chain uses TRBV13 and TRBJ1-1, with a weak D call TRBD1 (5 bases). The CDR3 runs to 13 residues. Germline V gene sequence: CDR1 PRHDT, CDR2 FYEKMQ (reference sequence). Trimming pared 0 bases from V and 5 bases from J, leaving 7 bases between. The CDR3: CASSLGEGTEAFF. CDR3 bases: TGTGCCAGCAGCTTAGGAGAGGGGACTGAAGCTTTCTTT.

This clone has only a few counts. V and J are TRBV9 and TRBJ1-2; TRBD1 is a possible D gene (6 bases). V was clipped by 5 bases and J by 6 bases, with 14 bases between them. CDR1 and CDR2 from the germline V gene are SGDLS and YYNGEE. This CDR3 spans 13 amino acids. The CDR3 reads CASRQGATHGYTF. As DNA, the CDR3 is TGTGCCAGCAGACAGGGCGCGACCCATGGCTACACCTTC. The full variable domain, with the rest looked up from reference TRBV9 and TRBJ1-2, is DSGVTQTPKHLITATGQRVTLRCSPRSGDLSVYWYQQSLDQGLQFLIQYYNGEERAKGNILERFSAQQFPDLHSELNLSSLELGDSALYFCASRQGATHGYTFGSGTRLTVV.

This clone occurred a few times. The V and J genes are TRBV6-8 and TRBJ2-2, with 11 bases fitting TRBD2. The CDR3 extends over 19 amino acids. The trim removed 4 bases at V and 1 base at J, leaving 11 bases unmatched. CDR1 is MNHGY and CDR2 is SAAAGT in the germline V gene. The CDR3, as DNA: TGTGCCAGCAGTTCCTCAAATCGACTAGCGGGACGGAACACCGGGGAGCTGTTTTTT. Its protein is CASSSSNRLAGRNTGELFF.

This clone was seen more than once but under ten times. The chain carries TRBV6-1 and TRBJ2-7, with 7 bases aligning to TRBD1. V lost 1 base to trimming and J lost 0 bases; unmatched junction nucleotides: 0. CDR1 is MNHNS, CDR2 SASEGT, per germline. This CDR3 region has 14 residues. The CDR3 nucleotides read TGTGCCAGCAGTGAAGGGGACAGCTCCTACGAGCAGTACTTC. Translated: CASSEGDSSYEQYF.

By share, this clone counts as medium-sized. This sequence joins TRBV11-3 and TRBJ1-1; D is possibly TRBD1 (5 bases). The germline V gene has CDR1 SGHNT and CDR2 YENEEA. The CDR3 runs to 16 residues. Trimming removed 5 bases from V and 5 bases from J, with 21 bases in between. The DNA for the CDR3 is TGTGCCAGCAGCCCCCTAGGGGCAGGAGAGCGTACTGAAGCTTTCTTT. Protein: CASSPLGAGERTEAFF.

The chain links TRBV29-1 to TRBJ2-1; no definite D call. Trimming shortened V by 8 bases and J by 8 bases, and 19 bases separated the two germline ends. CDR3 size: 13 residues. The germline CDR1 and CDR2 sequences are SQVTM and ANQGSEA. CDR3 sequence reads: CSLVLPPHDEQFF. The CDR3 DNA sequence: TGCAGCTTGGTCCTTCCCCCACACGATGAGCAGTTCTTC.

V and J are TRBV19 and TRBJ2-1; 12 nucleotides align to TRBD2. CDR1 LNHDA and CDR2 SQIVND come from the germline V gene (reference sequence). Trimming at V came to 7 bases and at J to 6 bases, leaving 7 bases not matched to a gene. The CDR3 runs 15 residues. CDR3 DNA sequence: TGTGCCAGTATCATAACTAGCGGGGGGACCAATGAGCAGTTCTTC. It codes for CASIITSGGTNEQFF. Supplemented by reference TRBV19 and TRBJ2-1, the full variable domain reads DGGITQSPKYLFRKEGQNVTLSCEQNLNHDAMYWYRQDPGQGLRLIYYSQIVNDFQKGDIAEGYSVSREKKESFPLTVTSAQKNPTAFYLCASIITSGGTNEQFFGPGTRLTVL.

By share of the sample, this clone is large. The chain links TRBV9 to TRBJ2-3; 11 bases match TRBD2. Per germline, CDR1 SGDLS and CDR2 YYNGEE. The CDR3 totals 16 residues. The V and J ends lost 3 bases and 0 bases, in that order; junction bases with no gene match: 3. CDR3 residues: CASSETSGESTDTQYF. The CDR3 DNA sequence: TGTGCCAGCAGCGAGACTAGCGGGGAGAGCACAGATACGCAGTATTTT. Complete variable domain (other parts from reference TRBV9 and TRBJ2-3): DSGVTQTPKHLITATGQRVTLRCSPRSGDLSVYWYQQSLDQGLQFLIQYYNGEERAKGNILERFSAQQFPDLHSELNLSSLELGDSALYFCASSETSGESTDTQYFGPGTRLTVL.

The chain links TRBV11-3 to TRBJ1-3; no reliable D call. Per germline, CDR1 SGHNT and CDR2 YENEEA. The CDR3 loop spans 18 amino acids. V lost 3 bases to trimming and J lost 0 bases, with 18 bases between them. CDR3 protein: CASSLVGSGPYSGNTIYF. The CDR3 DNA sequence: TGTGCCAGCAGCTTGGTTGGGAGCGGGCCTTACTCTGGAAACACCATATATTTT.

The V and J genes are TRBV15 and TRBJ2-4; 10 nucleotides align to TRBD1. Germline loops: CDR1 LNHNV, CDR2 YYDKDF (reference sequence). The CDR3 spans 15 residues. The trim removed 0 bases at V and 7 bases at J, leaving 3 bases unmatched. CDR3 residues: CATSRDRTGGNIQYF. CDR3 nucleotides: TGTGCCACCAGCAGAGATAGGACAGGGGGGAACATTCAGTACTTC.

Sample share makes this clone medium-sized (0.01 to 0.1%). The gene calls are TRBV7-1 and TRBJ1-1; D is unclear. TRBV7-1 is flagged as an ORF with uncertain function. Trimming cost V 4 bases and J 3 bases, with 9 bases left between them. The CDR3 consists of 13 residues. The CDR3 is CASSLELYTEAFF. The CDR3 DNA sequence: TGTGCCAGCAGCTTAGAGTTGTACACTGAAGCTTTCTTT.

This clone came up a few times. The CDR3, as DNA: TGTGCCAGTAGCCTATCTAGCGGTGGGGGAGAGACCCAGTACTTC. It codes for CASSLSSGGGETQYF. The chain uses TRBV19 and TRBJ2-5; 7 nucleotides align to TRBD2. This CDR3 has 15 residues. J lost 4 bases, V lost 6 bases, and 11 bases had no gene match. Germline V CDR1 and CDR2: LNHDA, SQIVND (reference sequence).

This clone was counted only a few times. The chain links TRBV9 to TRBJ2-5, with D possibly matching TRBD2 (6 bases). The V and J ends lost 0 bases and 10 bases respectively, with 16 bases between them. Germline V gives CDR1 SGDLS, CDR2 YYNGEE. This CDR3 spans 14 amino acids. The CDR3 coding sequence is TGTGCCAGCAGCGTAGGGACTACCGGCTTGGACCAGTACTTC. It encodes CASSVGTTGLDQYF.

This sequence joins TRBV5-1 and TRBJ1-2; D may be TRBD1 (5 bases). This CDR3 is 14 amino acids long. V was trimmed by 4 bases and J by 2 bases, leaving 12 bases between them. Germline CDR1 reads SGHRS; CDR2 reads YFSETQ. In DNA, the CDR3 is TGCGCCAGCAGCGCCGGAGGGGCGAACTATGGCTACACCTTC. This encodes CASSAGGANYGYTF.

The chain recombines TRBV5-1 with TRBJ1-1; TRBD1 matches at 7 bases. This CDR3 has 17 amino acids. CDR1 is SGHRS, CDR2 YFSETQ, per germline. After removal of 4 bases from V and 0 bases from J, the junction contained 12 bases not matched to a gene. The DNA of the CDR3 is TGCGCCAGCAGCCCGAGGGGACAGACCACCATGAACACTGAAGCTTTCTTT. Its translation is CASSPRGQTTMNTEAFF.

This clone qualifies as medium-sized. The chain recombines TRBV11-3 with TRBJ2-7; the D call may be TRBD1 or TRBD2 (6 bases each). V shed 7 bases and J shed 3 bases, with 22 bases lying between them. Per the germline V gene, CDR1 is SGHNT and CDR2 is YENEEA. The CDR3 loop spans 16 amino acids. The CDR3 DNA follows: TGTGCCAGCAACCCCCTCCCGGACGGGGGACACTACGAGCAGTACTTC. Protein sequence: CASNPLPDGGHYEQYF.

This clone was detected only a few times. The CDR3 reads CASSSGGLVGETQYF. The CDR3, as DNA: TGTGCCAGCAGCTCCGGCGGACTAGTGGGGGAGACCCAGTACTTC. This chain joins TRBV9 and TRBJ2-5; 7 nucleotides align to TRBD2. The V segment lost 4 bases and the J segment 5 bases; nucleotides outside the gene matches: 11. The CDR3 runs to 15 residues. Germline CDR1 is SGDLS and CDR2 is YYNGEE. Using reference TRBV9 and TRBJ2-5 for the parts outside the CDR3, the full variable domain is DSGVTQTPKHLITATGQRVTLRCSPRSGDLSVYWYQQSLDQGLQFLIQYYNGEERAKGNILERFSAQQFPDLHSELNLSSLELGDSALYFCASSSGGLVGETQYFGPGTRLLVL.

V usage is TRBV9 and J usage is TRBJ2-2; possibly TRBD2 for D (6 bases). The CDR3 consists of 14 residues. Germline-derived CDR1 and CDR2 are SGDLS and YYNGEE. Trimming took 4 bases from V and 7 from J, leaving 14 bases between them. This chain's CDR3 is CASSPFGEVGELFF. CDR3 nucleotide sequence: TGTGCCAGCAGCCCGTTTGGGGAGGTCGGGGAGCTGTTTTTT.